Presented here are 13 T cell receptor beta chains from one specimen sequenced in a study of T-cell memory formation after mild COVID-19. TCRdb itself ran the 5' RACE reads through MiXCR, one entry per CDR3 protein. The repertoire holds roughly 250,000 distinct CDR3 sequences, with 15% to 20% as singletons. Material: PBMCs or a T cell subset sorted from them (not recorded which). These receptor sequences come from a man younger than 35 who had mild COVID-19 (a few samples of this study predate the infection). Cell type and time point are not known.

The chain links TRBV5-4 to TRBJ2-3; TRBD2 agrees at 7 bases. The CDR3 has 13 amino acids. CDR1 and CDR2 from the germline V gene are SGHNT and YYREEE (reference sequence). The junction had 3 bases not matched to a gene; V was cut back by 4 bases and J by 4 bases. The CDR3 DNA reads as TGTGCCAGCAGCACGGCGGGGGCAGATACGCAGTATTTT. It codes for CASSTAGADTQYF. The complete variable domain, with remaining parts taken from reference TRBV5-4 and TRBJ2-3, reads ETGVTQSPTHLIKTRGQQVTLRCSSQSGHNTVSWYQQALGQGPQFIFQYYREEENGRGNFPPRFSGLQFPNYSSELNVNALELDDSALYLCASSTAGADTQYFGPGTRLTVL.

The chain joins TRBV18 to TRBJ2-7; possibly TRBD1 for D (6 bases). V was pared by 3 bases and J by 3 bases, with 9 bases between. Per the germline V gene, CDR1 is KGHSH and CDR2 is LQKENI. This CDR3 contains 13 residues. CDR3 sequence (DNA): TGTGCCAGCTCACCCGGACAGATCTACGAGCAGTACGTC. Translation: CASSPGQIYEQYV.

This clonotype was seen only a few times. The chain has TRBV27 and TRBJ2-7; TRBD1 matches 11 bases. J was trimmed by 1 base and V by 8 bases; bases with no gene match: 4. The CDR3 has 14 residues. From germline, CDR1 is MNHEY and CDR2 SMNVEV (reference sequence). Here the CDR3 DNA reads TGTGCCAGCCGCCGGGACAGGGGGTCCTACGAGCAGTACTTC. As protein: CASRRDRGSYEQYF.

This clonotype was recorded at least ten times. This chain joins TRBV12-3 or TRBV12-4 and TRBJ1-2; tentative D call: TRBD1 (5 bases). This CDR3 is built from 16 residues. V was trimmed by 6 bases and J by 8 bases, leaving 25 bases between them. The CDR3 loop reads CASSPTPGPVLLGYTF. CDR3 sequence (DNA): TGTGCCAGCAGCCCCACTCCGGGACCTGTTCTCCTGGGCTACACCTTC.

The chain employs TRBV4-3 and TRBJ2-5; 7 nucleotides match TRBD1. V lost 1 base, J lost 4 bases, and 6 bases stayed unmatched. Per germline, CDR1 LGHNA and CDR2 YSLEER. The length of the CDR3 is 15 residues. The CDR3 DNA follows: TGCGCCAGCAGCCAAGGACAGGGAGTTCCAGAGACCCAGTACTTC. Translating it yields CASSQGQGVPETQYF.

This clonotype was counted many times. V usage is TRBV7-2 and J usage is TRBJ1-5, with D perhaps matching TRBD1 (5 bases). Trimming left V 6 bases short and J 4 bases short, with 10 bases between. The CDR3 consists of 13 residues. Germline loops: CDR1 SGHTA, CDR2 FQGNSA. CDR3 in DNA: TGTGCCAGCAGGAAACAGGAGAATCAGCCCCAGCATTTT. It is translated as CASRKQENQPQHF.

Only a few counts were recorded for this clonotype. The chain combines TRBV5-1 with TRBJ1-2; D gene unclear. CDR1 SGHRS and CDR2 YFSETQ come from the germline V gene. The CDR3 is 14 amino acids. Deletions cut 1 base from V and 6 bases from J, with 13 bases between. CDR3 nucleotides: TGCGCCAGCAGCTTGTCCCTGGGCGAGGATGGCTACACCTTC. Protein: CASSLSLGEDGYTF. The full variable domain, completed using reference TRBV5-1 and TRBJ1-2, is KAGVTQTPRYLIKTRGQQVTLSCSPISGHRSVSWYQQTPGQGLQFLFEYFSETQRNKGNFPGRFSGRQFSNSRSEMNVSTLELGDSALYLCASSLSLGEDGYTFGSGTRLTVV.

There are a few counts of this clonotype. The chain recombines TRBV18 with TRBJ2-5, with 8 bases fitting TRBD2. With 1 base clipped from V and 1 base from J, the junction kept 5 bases outside the gene matches. The CDR3 extends over 16 amino acids. The V gene's germline CDR1 is KGHSH and CDR2 LQKENI. Here the CDR3 DNA reads TGTGCCAGCTCACCACAGCTAGCGGGCGGCCAAGAGACCCAGTACTTC. Its translation: CASSPQLAGGQETQYF. The whole variable domain, remainder taken from reference TRBV18 and TRBJ2-5, is NAGVMQNPRHLVRRRGQEARLRCSPMKGHSHVYWYRQLPEEGLKFMVYLQKENIIDESGMPKERFSAEFPKEGPSILRIQQVVRGDSAAYFCASSPQLAGGQETQYFGPGTRLLVL.

CDR3 coding DNA: TGTGCCAGCAGGGGTTATGGGAATTCACCCCTCCACTTT. The encoded protein is CASRGYGNSPLHF. The chain recombines TRBV12-3 or TRBV12-4 with TRBJ1-6; D is unresolved. The CDR3 runs 13 residues. Trimming took off 6 bases at V and 7 bases at J, with 10 bases between the two ends.

The chain uses TRBV20-1 and TRBJ1-1; 9 bases map to TRBD1. V trimming: 3 bases; J trimming: 3 bases; junction bases outside the gene matches: 2. Germline V gene data show CDR1 as DFQATT and CDR2 as SNEGSKA (reference sequence). There are 13 residues in the CDR3. The CDR3 DNA sequence: TGCAGTGCTAGTAGGGACAGGGACACTGAAGCTTTCTTT. Its translation: CSASRDRDTEAFF.

This clonotype came up a few times. V is TRBV5-1 and J is TRBJ2-7, with 10 positions matching TRBD2. The CDR3 is 15 amino acids. Per germline, CDR1 SGHRS and CDR2 YFSETQ. The V segment lost 1 base and the J segment 3 bases; nucleotides outside the gene matches: 4. The CDR3 loop reads CASSLLAGALYEQYF. DNA of the CDR3: TGCGCCAGCAGCTTGCTAGCGGGGGCACTCTACGAGCAGTACTTC.

The chain carries TRBV12-3 or TRBV12-4 and TRBJ1-5; weak D call: TRBD1 (5 bases). V lost 6 bases, J lost 6 bases, and 12 bases lay in between. The CDR3 sequence is 13 residues long. The CDR3 sequence: CASSEGRGQPQHF. Here the CDR3 DNA reads TGTGCCAGCAGCGAGGGTAGGGGTCAGCCCCAGCATTTT.

This rearrangement joins TRBV7-2 to TRBJ1-2; no definite D call. This CDR3 spans 13 amino acids. The germline V and J ends were trimmed by 4 bases and 8 bases, with 14 bases remaining between them. Germline V CDR1 and CDR2: SGHTA, FQGNSA. The CDR3 is CASSSRSVGGYTF. CDR3 in DNA: TGTGCCAGCAGCTCCAGGTCGGTAGGCGGCTACACCTTC.